Described below is a single T cell receptor (beta chain) sequence and its context. Its target is not known. These data originate in a study of PD-1 blockade in classical Hodgkin lymphoma. Study results and caveats: CD4+ TCR diversity, unlike CD8+, climbed significantly by C4D1.

Trimming took 0 bases from V and 7 from J; bases not matched to a gene: 9. CDR3 length: 16 residues. Germline CDR1 SGHVS, CDR2 FNYEAQ. Each patient relapsed following autologous stem cell transplantation, and prior brentuximab vedotin exposure differed. The table came from immunoSEQ multiplex PCR; TCRdb's copy has only in-frame clones and leaves some out. The table has some 6,900 clones, approximately 77% seen once; the top ten hold 35% to 45%. The sample consisted of peripheral blood mononuclear cells (PBMCs), taken at baseline. The chain employs TRBV7-6 and TRBJ1-2; 9 bases fit TRBD1. The receptor's source is a human donor with classical Hodgkin lymphoma. CDR3 nucleotides: TGTGCCAGCAGCTTAGCACAGGGACAGGGTTACGGTGGCTACACCTTC. Protein product: CASSLAQGQGYGGYTF.